Below are 23 T cell receptor beta chains sequenced from a single sample in a study of glioma-infiltrating T cells. Amplification of TCR alpha and beta CDR3 regions from RNA used iRepertoire nested multiplex PCR. A single record per CDR3 protein comes from TCRdb applying MiXCR to the multiplex PCR reads. The data hold fewer than 500,000 distinct CDR3 sequences, with roughly two fifths observed a single time. Input material: glioma tissue, nonneoplastic brain tissue, or PBMCs (not recorded which). All receptors come from a human donor with low-grade glioma or glioblastoma, undergoing nonglioma brain surgery, or in good health (not recorded which).

The chain combines TRBV6-4 with TRBJ2-3, with 12 bases aligning to TRBD2. Germline V lookup: CDR1 MRHNA, CDR2 SNTAGT. V trimming: 6 bases; J trimming: 4 bases; junction bases outside the gene matches: 5. The CDR3 runs to 15 residues. This CDR3 reads CASSQTSGSADTQYF. CDR3 DNA: TGTGCCAGCAGCCAGACTAGCGGGAGTGCAGATACGCAGTATTTT.

This rearrangement joins TRBV27 to TRBJ2-1; possible D gene TRBD1, 5 bases. The CDR3 is 13 residues long. The V end lost 5 bases, the J end lost 10 bases, and 15 bases lay between the germline ends. CDR1 MNHEY and CDR2 SMNVEV come from the germline V gene (reference sequence). CDR3 sequence: CASSLRQLYEQFF. CDR3 DNA sequence: TGTGCCAGCAGTCTCAGACAGCTTTACGAGCAGTTCTTC.

The chain joins TRBV30 to TRBJ2-1, with 7 bases aligning to TRBD2. Germline assignment: CDR1 GTSNPN and CDR2 SVGIG (reference sequence). V shed 2 bases, J shed 6 bases, and the junction held 7 bases outside the gene matches. The CDR3 covers 14 residues. The CDR3 DNA is TGTGCCTGGAGTTTGGGGAGGGTGTTCAATGAGCAGTTCTTC. This sequence encodes CAWSLGRVFNEQFF.

This clonotype appeared a few times. The chain recombines TRBV20-1 with TRBJ1-4, with no clear D. Per the germline V gene, CDR1 is DFQATT and CDR2 is SNEGSKA (reference sequence). There are 13 residues in the CDR3. V lost 3 bases, J lost 6 bases, and 11 bases lay in between. The CDR3 coding sequence is TGCAGTGCTAGTTTTGGTGGGGATGAAAAACTGTTTTTT. This translates into CSASFGGDEKLFF.

In its sample, this clonotype was seen once. A much larger clone sits a single nucleotide away, making a read error possible. The chain is built from TRBV27 and TRBJ1-1; 12 positions match TRBD1. This CDR3 is built from 14 residues. The J segment lost 4 bases and the V segment lost 4 bases, leaving 1 base of the junction unmatched. CDR1 and CDR2 from the germline V gene are MNHEY and SMNVEV (reference sequence). CDR3 protein: CASSWDRGLTEAFF. The DNA of the CDR3 is TGTGCCAGCAGTTGGGACAGGGGGCTCACTGAAGCTTTCTTT.

This clonotype appeared a few times. V and J are TRBV6-2 or TRBV6-3 and TRBJ2-2; D possibly uses TRBD1 or TRBD2 (5 bases each). V was shortened by 2 bases and J by 7 bases, with 26 bases between the two germline ends. CDR1 and CDR2 from the germline V gene are MNHEY and SVGEGT. CDR3 length: 19 residues. CDR3 residues: CASSYPPGLAGIRGGELFF. CDR3 bases: TGTGCCAGCAGTTACCCCCCAGGATTGGCGGGCATAAGGGGCGGGGAGCTGTTTTTT.

Concerning this clonotype: Relative to the germline gene, one junction end is altered; a read error may explain this. V and J are TRBV28 and TRBJ2-7; D not certain. The CDR3 extends over 13 amino acids. Germline lookup yields CDR1 MDHEN and CDR2 SYDVKM. CDR3 amino acids: CASSLSSTYGQYF. The CDR3 bases are TGCGCCAGCAGTTTGTCAAGTACCTACGGGCAGTACTTC.

Notes on this clonotype: An end of the junction differs from the germline gene, which may be a read error. This chain uses TRBV20-1 with TRBJ2-2; D is unresolved. The CDR3 runs 13 residues. Germline V CDR1 and CDR2: DFQATT, SNEGSKA (reference sequence). The DNA of the CDR3 is TGCAGTTCTAGACGGGTGAACACCGGGGAGCTGTTTTTT. This sequence encodes CSSRRVNTGELFF.

In this sample, this clonotype turned up many times. The chain is built from TRBV6-2 or TRBV6-3 and TRBJ1-1, with D uncertain. The CDR3 spans 15 residues. The germline CDR1 and CDR2 sequences are MNHEY and SVGEGT. V dropped 8 bases and J dropped 3 bases, with 19 bases sitting between them. CDR3 DNA: TGTGCCAGCGGTGGACTCAATCCAGAGGACACTGAAGCTTTCTTT. Its protein is CASGGLNPEDTEAFF.

Concerning this clonotype: A much larger clone differs from this one at a single base, so this may be a read error. The rearrangement links TRBV20-1 to TRBJ1-1, with D possibly being TRBD1 (5 bases). Germline-derived CDR1 and CDR2 are DFQATT and SNEGSKA (reference sequence). V was trimmed by 2 bases and J by 0 bases, leaving 19 bases between them. CDR3 length: 17 residues. The CDR3 bases are TGCAGTGCTAGACCTATCGCAGGGAAGAAATTGAACACTGAAGCTTTCTTT. This codes for CSARPIAGKKLNTEAFF.

The V and J genes are TRBV6-1 and TRBJ2-7; the match to TRBD1 covers 10 bases. The CDR3 extends over 18 amino acids. The V gene's germline CDR1 is MNHNS and CDR2 SASEGT. V was pared by 0 bases and J by 7 bases, with 15 bases of the junction left unmatched. The CDR3 reads CASSEALLVRDRGDEQYF. In DNA, the CDR3 is TGTGCCAGCAGTGAAGCGCTTCTGGTCCGGGACAGGGGTGATGAGCAGTACTTC.

This clonotype occurred a few times. This chain uses TRBV25-1 with TRBJ1-5; perhaps TRBD1 as D (5 bases). The V and J ends lost 6 bases and 5 bases respectively, with 14 bases between them. CDR3 length equals 14 residues. The V gene's germline CDR1 is MGHDK and CDR2 SYGVNS. The CDR3, as DNA: TGTGCCAGCAGCGGGGCGGGGGGGGATCAGCCCCAGCATTTT. This codes for CASSGAGGDQPQHF. Based on the CDR3 plus reference TRBV25-1 and TRBJ1-5, the full variable domain is EADIYQTPRYLVIGTGKKITLECSQTMGHDKMYWYQQDPGMELHLIHYSYGVNSTEKGDLSSESTVSRIRTEHFPLTLESARPSHTSQYLCASSGAGGDQPQHFGDGTRLSIL.

Ten or more counts support this clonotype. The chain links TRBV28 to TRBJ2-1, with 8 nucleotides matching TRBD2. This CDR3 has 15 amino acids. Germline loops: CDR1 MDHEN, CDR2 SYDVKM. V lost 5 bases, J lost 7 bases, and 10 bases stayed unmatched. DNA for the CDR3: TGTGCCAGCAGTCCGGGAGGGAGGGTTCAGAATGAGCAGTTCTTC. Its protein is CASSPGGRVQNEQFF. Combining the CDR3 with reference TRBV28 and TRBJ2-1 gives the whole variable domain DVKVTQSSRYLVKRTGEKVFLECVQDMDHENMFWYRQDPGLGLRLIYFSYDVKMKEKGDIPEGYSVSREKKERFSLILESASTNQTSMYLCASSPGGRVQNEQFFGPGTRLTVL.

This clonotype was seen more than once but under ten times. V usage is TRBV11-2 and J usage is TRBJ2-1; TRBD2 might be the D (6 bases). CDR1 SGHAT and CDR2 FQNNGV come from the germline V gene. The CDR3 runs 15 residues. Trimming pared 3 bases from V and 6 bases from J, leaving 15 bases between. For the CDR3, the DNA is TGTGCCAGCAGCTTCTCCGGGAGCGTCCCCAATGAGCAGTTCTTC. It codes for CASSFSGSVPNEQFF.

The chain recombines TRBV4-1 with TRBJ2-7, with 10 bases lining up with TRBD2. J lost 9 bases, V lost 0 bases, and 8 bases had no gene match. Germline CDR1 and CDR2: MGHRA and YSYEKL. The CDR3 length is 15 residues. The CDR3 here is CASSQDASGSLAQYF. For the CDR3, the DNA is TGCGCCAGCAGCCAAGACGCTAGCGGGAGCCTCGCGCAGTACTTC.

The table lists this clonotype with many counts. The chain is built from TRBV6-1 and TRBJ1-1; tentative D call: TRBD1 (6 bases). With 6 bases removed from V and 1 base from J, the gap between germline ends came to 12 bases. The CDR3 length is 14 residues. CDR1 is MNHNS and CDR2 is SASEGT in the germline V gene. The CDR3 reads CASRPGQKNTEAFF. CDR3 nucleotides: TGTGCCAGCAGACCCGGACAGAAGAACACTGAAGCTTTCTTT.

This clonotype appeared a few times. The chain joins TRBV4-1 to TRBJ2-5, with D perhaps being TRBD1 or TRBD2 (6 bases each). This CDR3 contains 14 residues. With 8 bases removed from V and 4 bases from J, the gap between germline ends came to 17 bases. Germline assignment: CDR1 MGHRA and CDR2 YSYEKL. CDR3 sequence: CASQGQLGGETQYF. The CDR3 DNA reads as TGCGCCAGCCAAGGACAGCTCGGGGGAGAGACCCAGTACTTC.

This clonotype was recorded at least ten times. The gene calls are TRBV28 and TRBJ2-3, with TRBD2 identical over 8 bases. V lost 5 bases and J lost 0; bases outside the gene matches: 13. Germline V CDR1 and CDR2: MDHEN, SYDVKM. This CDR3 is 18 amino acids long. In DNA, the CDR3 is TGTGCCAGCAGTAACGGGGGGCGACTAGCGTATAGCACAGATACGCAGTATTTT. Translating it yields CASSNGGRLAYSTDTQYF. Based on the CDR3 plus reference TRBV28 and TRBJ2-3, the full variable domain is DVKVTQSSRYLVKRTGEKVFLECVQDMDHENMFWYRQDPGLGLRLIYFSYDVKMKEKGDIPEGYSVSREKKERFSLILESASTNQTSMYLCASSNGGRLAYSTDTQYFGPGTRLTVL.

The chain has TRBV7-9 and TRBJ1-2; TRBD1 might be the D (5 bases). Germline loops: CDR1 SEHNR, CDR2 FQNEAQ (reference sequence). The CDR3 loop spans 13 amino acids. The V end was cut by 5 bases, the J end by 8 bases, with 15 bases between. The CDR3 loop reads CASSPMTVGGYTF. DNA for the CDR3: TGTGCCAGCAGCCCGATGACAGTCGGAGGCTACACCTTC.

This chain uses TRBV7-2 with TRBJ1-6; no clear D. V lost 6 bases to trimming and J lost 8 bases, with 11 bases between them. There are 13 residues in the CDR3. Germline-derived CDR1 and CDR2 are SGHTA and FQGNSA. CDR3 sequence (DNA): TGTGCCAGCAGTTCTTCCTCAGATTCACCCCTCCACTTT. Amino acids: CASSSSSDSPLHF.

About this clonotype itself: This may stem from a read error, because a much larger clone lies one nucleotide away. This chain links TRBV20-1 with TRBJ2-3; 7 nucleotides line up with TRBD2. This CDR3 region has 14 residues. Germline values: CDR1 DFQATT, CDR2 SNEGSKA (reference sequence). Trimming took 6 bases from V and 4 from J; bases not matched to a gene: 10. CDR3 DNA sequence: TGCAGTGCCTCCCTAGCGGCAGAGGCAGATACGCAGTATTTT. It specifies CSASLAAEADTQYF.

The V and J genes are TRBV2 and TRBJ2-3; 7 positions match TRBD1. Germline CDR1 reads SNHLY; CDR2 reads FYNNEI. The V segment lost 6 bases and the J segment 2 bases; nucleotides outside the gene matches: 11. This CDR3 has 16 amino acids. CDR3 region: CASRSFLTGITDTQYF. For the CDR3, the DNA is TGTGCCAGCAGATCCTTTTTGACAGGGATCACAGATACGCAGTATTTT.

The chain links TRBV28 to TRBJ1-2, with TRBD1 matching over 7 bases. This CDR3 spans 15 amino acids. CDR1 and CDR2 from the germline V gene are MDHEN and SYDVKM. V lost 4 bases and J lost 3; bases outside the gene matches: 8. The CDR3 region has the DNA TGTGCCAGCAGTTCGCCGGGACAGTCAGACTATGGCTACACCTTC. The encoded protein is CASSSPGQSDYGYTF.